This T cell receptor (beta chain) derives from a study of T cells in Graves' hyperthyroidism and ophthalmopathy. Study background: Initial diagnosis, before any treatment, was when peripheral blood was collected.

Trimming removed 5 bases from V and 1 base from J; junction bases left unmatched: 4. CDR3 size: 14 residues. Germline loops: CDR1 MGHDK, CDR2 SYGVNS. Exclusion of patients followed from uncontrolled infection, other autoimmune disease, pregnancy or lactation. This clonotype showed up just a few times. Researchers amplified the TCR beta CDR3 regions from RNA transcripts. The HTBI primer set was used in a first-round RT-PCR of the TCR CDR3. From the multiplex PCR reads, TCRdb called clonotypes with MiXCR, one entry per CDR3 protein. The sample holds nearly 750,000 distinct CDR3 sequences, over 35% seen once.

The chain links TRBV25-1 to TRBJ1-2; 7 bases map to TRBD1. Input material: blood. This clonotype was obtained from a woman aged 40 to 50 with Graves' hyperthyroidism. Here the CDR3 reads CASSPDRDNYGYTF. The CDR3 region has the DNA TGTGCCAGCAGTCCAGACAGGGATAACTATGGCTACACCTTC.